A selection of T cell receptor beta chains follows, all from one sample in a study of CDR3 diversity in severe acne. One entry per CDR3 protein, called by TCRdb with MiXCR from the PCR reads. The sample records about 93,000 distinct CDR3 sequences, about 50% being singletons. The sequencing sample was made of blood. The receptors here all came from a male donor in good health, serving as a control. Both conserved end residues are part of each CDR3. The order of the fields is CDR3 length, V gene, clone size, J gene, CDR3 protein. A clone size is listed for some rows: how often the clone was seen (once, few, many), or a class if it is expanded.

>15|TRBV2|NA|TRBJ1-1
CASSDLGQVNTEAFF
>15|TRBV15|NA|TRBJ1-3
CATSRDGSDGNTIYF
>15|TRBV7-9|once|NA
CASSEGTSGYHEQFF
>13|TRBV11-2|many|TRBJ2-1
CASMASSYNEQFF
>15|TRBV30|NA|TRBJ1-2
CAWSAPFGVYYGYTF
>13|TRBV7-3|medium-sized|TRBJ1-1
CASSSQGGTEAFF
>14|TRBV20-1|NA|TRBJ2-1
CGARPAGVYNEQFF
>14|TRBV7-9|few|TRBJ1-5
CASSLGMSDQPQHF
>14|TRBV25-1|NA|TRBJ2-7
CASSGGGAGYEQYF
>18|TRBV5-1|NA|TRBJ1-1
CASSLPRSGRGWGTEAFF
>14|TRBV5-1|NA|TRBJ1-6
CASSTGTFNSPLHF
>14|TRBV10-2|NA|TRBJ1-3
CASGGDSSGNTIYF
>13|TRBV20-1|NA|TRBJ1-1
CSAGQGLDTEAFF
>13|TRBV20-1|NA|TRBJ2-7
CSAPGTSGYEQYF
>15|TRBV10-2|NA|TRBJ1-1
CASSELGQGNTEAFF
>13|TRBV12-3/TRBV12-4|many|TRBJ2-5
CASSSPSFVTQYF
>17|TRBV7-8|NA|TRBJ1-1
CASSPTGLTRGDTEAFF
>14|TRBV5-1|many|TRBJ2-7
CASSATDGTYEQYF
>14|TRBV7-9|NA|TRBJ2-7
CASSYNLGPYEQYF
>12|TRBV6-4|many|TRBJ2-1
CASSDIYNEQFF
>14|TRBV6-1|many|TRBJ2-3
CASSENRRAHTQYF
>15|TRBV15|few|TRBJ2-7
CATSRTGTGSYEQYF
>13|TRBV19|few|TRBJ1-2
CASNNGFSYGYTF
>15|TRBV5-1|NA|TRBJ2-3
CASRQGGQEGDTQYF
>15|TRBV10-3|NA|TRBJ2-5
CASSGGGAGEETQYF
>15|TRBV20-1|NA|TRBJ2-7
CSASRGLAGGYEQYF
>15|TRBV5-1|NA|TRBJ2-4
CASSLGAGLENIQCF
>14|TRBV6-5|many|TRBJ2-3
CASSPTSGLDTQYF
>14|TRBV12-3/TRBV12-4|NA|TRBJ2-7
CASSFSGRVNEQYF
>11|TRBV18|many|TRBJ2-3
CASSREDTQYF
>12|TRBV2|many|TRBJ1-6
CASSDPNSPLHF
>16|TRBV6-5|NA|TRBJ2-5
CASSPLAGGLFETQYF
>14|TRBV2|few|TRBJ1-5
CASSEAERSQPQHF
>14|TRBV24-1|medium-sized|TRBJ1-5
CATSGHTDYQPQHF
>18|TRBV13|NA|TRBJ2-5
CASSQGVTSGSVQETQYF
>15|TRBV5-5|NA|TRBJ1-1
CASSLPGTLDTEAFF
>15|TRBV5-1|NA|TRBJ1-2
CTSSLELGPGYGYTF
>12|TRBV25-1|NA|TRBJ1-1
CASSLGQAVAFF
>13|TRBV20-1|NA|TRBJ1-6
CSARTASNSPLHF
>15|TRBV7-9|few|TRBJ2-7
CASSGGTGVAYEQYF
>12|TRBV9|NA|TRBJ2-6
CASSPSTNVLTF
>14|TRBV5-4|NA|TRBJ2-7
CASSFGTEIYEQYF
>14|TRBV6-5|NA|TRBJ1-1
CASSYAGSDTEAFF
>14|TRBV10-1|NA|TRBJ2-2
CASSEQASPGELFF
>15|TRBV6-5|medium-sized|TRBJ2-7
CASSYSAGARYEQYF
>13|TRBV30|many|TRBJ1-5
CAWSRSSNQPQHF
>15|TRBV30|few|TRBJ1-2
CAWIPIGRTNYGYTF
>13|TRBV10-3|few|TRBJ2-5
CAISEVGEETQYF
>12|TRBV20-1|NA|TRBJ1-1
CSSPGRNTEAFF
>16|TRBV10-3|NA|TRBJ2-3
CAISGASGTLTDTQYF
>13|TRBV29-1|NA|TRBJ1-2
CSVGRGPDYGYTF
>15|TRBV25-1|NA|TRBJ1-5
CASSLVPQGNQPQHF
>14|TRBV3-1|NA|TRBJ1-2
CASSQQGVVYGYTF
>13|TRBV19|NA|TRBJ2-7
CASSGRAKYEQYF